This TCR beta chain was identified during a study of blood T cells in healthy people across ages. The CDR3 runs 15 residues. For the second PCR, which ran for about 7 to 11 cycles, a sample-barcoded 5' primer and a J-beta primer mix were used. The template-switch adaptor, which had 12 random nucleotides, put a tag on each cDNA molecule. A single record per CDR3 protein comes from TCRdb applying MiXCR to the 5' RACE reads. The data hold hundreds of thousands of distinct CDR3 sequences, with roughly 50% observed a single time. This clonotype was seen more than once but under ten times. The antigen is unknown. Findings and caveats of the study: The fall in TCR beta diversity per million T cells was roughly linear with age.

This rearrangement joins TRBV12-3 or TRBV12-4 to TRBJ2-4; TRBD2 matches 10 bases. Gene TRBJ2-7 matches the end of the DNA better, so the J call may be wrong. The sequence was collected from a woman aged 55-70 years in good health. Sequenced material: blood. The CDR3 nucleotides read TGTGCCAGCAGTCACAGCGGGAGGGTTTCCTACGAGCAGTACTTC. As protein: CASSHSGRVSYEQYF.